Each of the 25 T cell receptor beta chains below was sequenced from the same sample in a study of shared clonotypes between healthy human individuals. Assay: immunoSEQ multiplex PCR; the TCRdb copy retains only in-frame clones and omits some. In the table there are roughly 1,500,000 clones, approximately 98% of which are singletons. The sample comprised naive CD4+ T cells sorted from blood. Stated subset: CD45RA+ positively selected. These receptors were collected from a young man in good health.

The chain couples TRBV5-5 to TRBJ1-3; D is unresolved. The CDR3 runs 14 residues. V lost 2 bases to trimming and J lost 1 base, with 7 bases between them. Germline V CDR1 and CDR2: SGHKS, YYEKEE (reference sequence). CDR3 DNA sequence: TGTGCCAGCAGCTTTTCGGCGTCTGGAAACACCATATATTTT. Translated: CASSFSASGNTIYF.

The chain has TRBV5-4 and TRBJ2-5; TRBD2 agrees at 10 bases. Germline trimming cut 1 base from V and 2 bases from J; bases unmatched to any gene: 5. The CDR3 consists of 16 residues. Germline-derived CDR1 and CDR2 are SGHNT and YYREEE (reference sequence). The CDR3 DNA is TGTGCCAGCAGCTTGATGGTAGCGGGAGGACAAGAGACCCAGTACTTC. Translated: CASSLMVAGGQETQYF.

The genes are TRBV9 and TRBJ2-1; D not certain. In germline, CDR1 is SGDLS, CDR2 YYNGEE. Trimming stripped 0 bases from V and 0 bases from J, with 10 bases between. The CDR3 runs 16 residues. The CDR3 loop is CASSVDGRLSYNEQFF. The DNA of the CDR3 is TGTGCCAGCAGCGTAGATGGCAGGCTCTCCTACAATGAGCAGTTCTTC.

V and J are TRBV7-9 and TRBJ1-1, with D unclear. The germline V gene encodes CDR1 SEHNR and CDR2 FQNEAQ (reference sequence). The V end was cut by 4 bases, the J end by 2 bases, with 11 bases between. There are 14 residues in the CDR3. Here the CDR3 DNA reads TGTGCCAGCAGCTCCAGGCGGGGTAACACTGAAGCTTTCTTT. Its protein is CASSSRRGNTEAFF.

The chain links TRBV5-1 to TRBJ2-1, with D maybe TRBD2 (5 bases). The CDR3 has 16 amino acids. Germline CDR1 is SGHRS and CDR2 is YFSETQ. Trimming stripped 6 bases from V and 0 bases from J, with 16 bases between. In DNA form, the CDR3 reads TGCGCCAGCACCTCCTTTAGCGCTAGCTCCTACAATGAGCAGTTCTTC. The encoded protein is CASTSFSASSYNEQFF.

The chain combines TRBV28 with TRBJ2-3; TRBD2 agrees at 8 bases. This CDR3 has 15 residues. Germline V gene sequence: CDR1 MDHEN, CDR2 SYDVKM. V lost 8 bases to trimming and J lost 2 bases; unmatched junction nucleotides: 9. CDR3: CASGRAGASTDTQYF. CDR3 DNA: TGTGCCAGCGGGAGAGCGGGAGCATCCACAGATACGCAGTATTTT.

The chain employs TRBV6-1 and TRBJ2-7; 8 bases match TRBD2. The CDR3 totals 15 residues. The V segment lost 1 base and the J segment 4 bases; nucleotides outside the gene matches: 6. Germline CDR1 reads MNHNS; CDR2 reads SASEGT. Here the CDR3 reads CASSEGAGDRYEQYF. The CDR3 nucleotides read TGTGCCAGCAGTGAAGGAGCGGGAGACCGTTACGAGCAGTACTTC.

This clone appeared a single time. The chain carries TRBV9 and TRBJ2-7, with a possible D match to TRBD1 (5 bases). This CDR3 is 15 amino acids long. Germline assignment: CDR1 SGDLS and CDR2 YYNGEE. V lost 4 bases, J lost 1 base, and 15 bases lay in between. CDR3 region: CASSPRAGISYEQYF. The DNA of the CDR3 is TGTGCCAGCAGCCCAAGAGCAGGGATATCCTACGAGCAGTACTTC.

Only one count was recorded for this clone. V usage is TRBV19 and J usage is TRBJ1-5; D is unresolved. With 2 bases removed from V and 5 bases from J, the gap between germline ends came to 10 bases. Germline V gene data show CDR1 as LNHDA and CDR2 as SQIVND (reference sequence). This CDR3 spans 14 amino acids. CDR3 amino acids: CASSIPGEDQPQHF. The CDR3 coding sequence is TGTGCCAGTAGTATACCCGGGGAGGATCAGCCCCAGCATTTT.

CDR3 sequence (DNA): TGTGCCAGCTCCTACTTTGATCGAAACACCATATATTTT. Its translation: CASSYFDRNTIYF. The chain couples TRBV5-6 to TRBJ1-3; D ambiguous. V was cut by 7 bases and J by 5 bases, with 13 bases left in between. Germline assignment: CDR1 SGHDT and CDR2 YYEEEE. The CDR3 consists of 13 residues.

V usage is TRBV9 and J usage is TRBJ2-7; D perhaps matches TRBD2 (6 bases). Looked up from germline, CDR1 is SGDLS and CDR2 is YYNGEE. Trimming shortened V by 4 bases and J by 4 bases, and 18 bases separated the two germline ends. The CDR3 has 15 residues. The CDR3 loop is CASSSDYSTRYEQYF. CDR3 sequence (DNA): TGTGCCAGCAGCTCGGACTATTCCACTCGGTACGAGCAGTACTTC.

The chain joins TRBV5-4 to TRBJ1-1; D not resolved. The germline V gene encodes CDR1 SGHNT and CDR2 YYREEE (reference sequence). With 3 bases removed from V and 4 bases from J, the gap between germline ends came to 19 bases. The CDR3 length is 16 residues. CDR3 region: CASSSPNVGWGTEAFF. The CDR3, as DNA: TGTGCCAGCAGCTCGCCCAATGTCGGGTGGGGCACTGAAGCTTTCTTT.

The sample holds one count of this clone. This chain joins TRBV18 and TRBJ2-2, with 9 bases that match TRBD2. Germline CDR1 reads KGHSH; CDR2 reads LQKENI. V lost 5 bases and J lost 3; bases outside the gene matches: 4. The CDR3 loop spans 15 amino acids. This CDR3 is CASSSRLADTGELFF. CDR3 in DNA: TGTGCCAGCTCATCCAGACTAGCGGACACCGGGGAGCTGTTTTTT.

V is TRBV19 and J is TRBJ2-2; D uncertain. The CDR3 extends over 13 amino acids. The V gene's germline CDR1 is LNHDA and CDR2 SQIVND (reference sequence). V lost 5 bases, J lost 6 bases, and 10 bases lay in between. The CDR3 spells CASSWLVAGELFF. The CDR3 bases are TGTGCCAGTAGTTGGCTAGTGGCCGGGGAGCTGTTTTTT. The full variable domain, its missing parts supplied by reference TRBV19 and TRBJ2-2, is DGGITQSPKYLFRKEGQNVTLSCEQNLNHDAMYWYRQDPGQGLRLIYYSQIVNDFQKGDIAEGYSVSREKKESFPLTVTSAQKNPTAFYLCASSWLVAGELFFGEGSRLTVL.

V usage is TRBV7-8 and J usage is TRBJ2-3, with TRBD2 as a possible D gene (6 bases). Per germline, CDR1 SGHVS and CDR2 FQNEAQ. The ends were cut back, 1 base at V and 1 base at J, with 9 bases in the middle. This CDR3 is 15 amino acids long. In DNA, the CDR3 is TGTGCCAGCAGCTTAGAGTTAGCGGGCACAGATACGCAGTATTTT. Residues: CASSLELAGTDTQYF.

V is TRBV28 and J is TRBJ1-1; TRBD1 is a possible D gene (6 bases). V was trimmed by 7 bases and J by 5 bases, leaving 20 bases between them. Germline CDR1 reads MDHEN; CDR2 reads SYDVKM. The CDR3 runs to 15 residues. The CDR3 DNA reads TGTGCCAGCAATTACCAGGGGCCTGGGAAAACTGAAGCTTTCTTT. Translated: CASNYQGPGKTEAFF. The full variable domain, its missing parts supplied by reference TRBV28 and TRBJ1-1, is DVKVTQSSRYLVKRTGEKVFLECVQDMDHENMFWYRQDPGLGLRLIYFSYDVKMKEKGDIPEGYSVSREKKERFSLILESASTNQTSMYLCASNYQGPGKTEAFFGQGTRLTVV.

This sequence joins TRBV29-1 and TRBJ1-2; D ambiguous. V shed 6 bases and J shed 4 bases, with 18 bases lying between them. There are 14 residues in the CDR3. Germline-derived CDR1 and CDR2 are SQVTM and ANQGSEA. CDR3 residues: CSVPKGFQLYGYTF. In DNA, the CDR3 is TGCAGCGTCCCGAAAGGCTTCCAGCTCTATGGCTACACCTTC.

The rearrangement links TRBV28 to TRBJ1-5, with 7 bases fitting TRBD1. This CDR3 spans 16 amino acids. Trimming at V came to 5 bases and at J to 3 bases, leaving 10 bases not matched to a gene. Germline V gene sequence: CDR1 MDHEN, CDR2 SYDVKM. CDR3 residues: CASSDPGGLNNQPQHF. CDR3 DNA: TGTGCCAGCAGTGACCCAGGGGGATTAAACAATCAGCCCCAGCATTTT.

Only one count was recorded for this clone. The V gene is TRBV4-3, the J gene TRBJ2-1; D is unclear. The length of the CDR3 is 15 residues. V shed 0 bases and J shed 2 bases, with 8 bases lying between them. CDR1 and CDR2 from the germline V gene are LGHNA and YSLEER. CDR3 sequence: CASSQDRTPYNEQFF. In nucleotides, the CDR3 is TGCGCCAGCAGCCAAGATCGAACCCCCTACAATGAGCAGTTCTTC.

The chain uses TRBV28 and TRBJ2-3; perhaps TRBD1 as D (5 bases). The V end was cut by 9 bases, the J end by 3 bases, with 16 bases between. The CDR3 has 14 amino acids. Germline CDR1 and CDR2: MDHEN and SYDVKM. The CDR3 sequence is CASRILQATDTQYF. CDR3 in DNA: TGTGCCAGTCGTATACTACAGGCGACAGATACGCAGTATTTT.

The chain couples TRBV30 to TRBJ1-4; D unclear. This CDR3 has 15 residues. Trimming removed 5 bases at V and 3 bases at J, with 16 bases between. Looked up from germline, CDR1 is GTSNPN and CDR2 is SVGIG (reference sequence). The CDR3 loop is CAWVPPIGPNEKLFF. CDR3 in DNA: TGTGCCTGGGTCCCCCCGATCGGCCCTAATGAAAAACTGTTTTTT.

This clone was picked up one time. CDR3 amino acids: CASSEAGASLGDGYTF. The CDR3 coding sequence is TGTGCCAGCAGTGAAGCGGGAGCCTCTCTCGGGGATGGCTACACCTTC. This chain links TRBV6-1 with TRBJ1-2, with unresolved D. V lost 0 bases and J 6 bases, leaving 17 bases between the germline ends. The germline gives CDR1 MNHNS, CDR2 SASEGT. The CDR3 extends over 16 amino acids.

This rearrangement joins TRBV10-3 to TRBJ2-1; D uncertain. The germline V gene encodes CDR1 ENHRY and CDR2 SYGVKD. The CDR3 loop spans 12 amino acids. V lost 8 bases and J 6 bases, leaving 11 bases between the germline ends. CDR3 bases: TGTGCCATCGGGTGGGCTACCAATGAGCAGTTCTTC. It specifies CAIGWATNEQFF.

V and J are TRBV5-1 and TRBJ2-6; D is undetermined. V was cut by 0 bases and J by 0 bases, with 10 bases left in between. The CDR3 length is 17 residues. The germline gives CDR1 SGHRS, CDR2 YFSETQ. The CDR3 here is CASSLGPYASGANVLTF. CDR3 coding DNA: TGCGCCAGCAGCTTGGGGCCATACGCCTCTGGGGCCAACGTCCTGACTTTC.

V is TRBV7-3 and J is TRBJ2-1; D is possibly TRBD2 (5 bases). Trimming took off 0 bases at V and 8 bases at J, with 8 bases between the two ends. This CDR3 contains 13 residues. The germline gives CDR1 SGHTA, CDR2 FQGTGA. The CDR3 coding sequence is TGTGCCAGCAGCTTAACCGGGATCTATGAGCAGTTCTTC. It translates to CASSLTGIYEQFF.